Below are 14 T cell receptor beta chains sequenced from a single sample in a study of CD8+ T cells in alopecia areata. The authors extracted RNA and reverse transcribed it into cDNA as the sequencing template. TCRdb's table, derived via immunoSEQ multiplex PCR, lists solely in-frame clones and lacks some. The table has 110,000 to 150,000 clones, roughly 50% seen once. The sequencing here drew on CD4+ T cells sorted from blood, taken at week 0. These receptors originate from a human donor with alopecia areata.

The chain carries TRBV29-1 and TRBJ1-2; 7 bases are a match to TRBD1. The V gene end was trimmed by 3 bases and the J gene end by 5 bases; junction bases not matched to a gene: 9. The CDR3 is made up of 14 amino acids. Germline values: CDR1 SQVTM, CDR2 ANQGSEA. CDR3 sequence (DNA): TGCAGCGTTGATGGCGTCGCAGGGGGGTATGGCTACACCTTC. Amino acid sequence: CSVDGVAGGYGYTF.

The chain carries TRBV29-1 and TRBJ1-1; D not certain. The CDR3 totals 14 residues. The V end was cut by 6 bases, the J end by 0 bases, with 14 bases between. Germline lookup yields CDR1 SQVTM and CDR2 ANQGSEA. The CDR3 protein is CSVLRVGMNTEAFF. CDR3 DNA sequence: TGCAGCGTCCTCCGGGTAGGGATGAACACTGAAGCTTTCTTT.

This chain links TRBV10-3 with TRBJ1-2; the D is unclear. The CDR3 totals 13 residues. Germline V gene lookup returns CDR1 ENHRY and CDR2 SYGVKD. Trimming removed 2 bases at V and 1 base at J, with 5 bases between. The CDR3 protein is CAISEGVNYGYTF. CDR3 sequence (DNA): TGTGCCATCAGTGAGGGGGTTAACTATGGCTACACCTTC.

The chain has TRBV5-1 and TRBJ2-5; weak D call: TRBD2 (5 bases). Germline V gene sequence: CDR1 SGHRS, CDR2 YFSETQ. Trimming cost V 5 bases and J 5 bases, with 13 bases left between them. The CDR3 spans 13 residues. This chain's CDR3 is CASRVGEFETQYF. CDR3 nucleotides: TGCGCCAGCAGAGTCGGGGAATTTGAGACCCAGTACTTC.

J is TRBJ1-1 and V is TRBV10-3; a weak D match, TRBD1 (6 bases). The CDR3 is 14 amino acids. Germline-derived CDR1 and CDR2 are ENHRY and SYGVKD. The germline V and J ends were trimmed by 4 bases and 1 base, with 10 bases remaining between them. The CDR3 nucleotides read TGTGCCATCAGTGGTACAGGGCAGAACACTGAAGCTTTCTTT. Residues: CAISGTGQNTEAFF.

The rearrangement joins TRBV6-5 to TRBJ2-7, with 9 positions matching TRBD1. V trimming: 4 bases; J trimming: 2 bases; junction bases outside the gene matches: 3. There are 14 residues in the CDR3. Germline assignment: CDR1 MNHEY and CDR2 SVGAGI. DNA for the CDR3: TGTGCCAGCAGTTCCGACAGGGGGACCTACGAGCAGTACTTC. Its protein product is CASSSDRGTYEQYF.

This sequence joins TRBV15 and TRBJ2-7; D unresolved. Germline CDR1 reads LNHNV; CDR2 reads YYDKDF (reference sequence). The CDR3 runs 13 residues. V was clipped by 5 bases and J by 5 bases, with 13 bases between them. CDR3 bases: TGTGCCACCAGCCCCCAAAACCCCCACGAGCAGTACTTC. It yields the protein CATSPQNPHEQYF.

The chain is built from TRBV30 and TRBJ1-1; tentative D call: TRBD1 (6 bases). The germline V gene has CDR1 GTSNPN and CDR2 SVGIG (reference sequence). The ends were cut back, 0 bases at V and 4 bases at J, with 15 bases in the middle. There are 15 residues in the CDR3. The CDR3 loop is CAWSVPKTGSTEAFF. Written as DNA, the CDR3 is TGTGCCTGGAGTGTACCGAAAACAGGGAGCACTGAAGCTTTCTTT.

This clone occurred a few times. The V call is TRBV7-2, the J call TRBJ2-5, with 10 bases fitting TRBD2. V gave up 5 bases and J gave up 2 bases; unmatched junction bases: 5. The V gene's germline CDR1 is SGHTA and CDR2 FQGNSA. The CDR3 totals 15 residues. CDR3 DNA sequence: TGTGCCAGCAGCAACCCAGCGGGGGGGCAAGAGACCCAGTACTTC. It specifies CASSNPAGGQETQYF.

This chain uses TRBV19 with TRBJ2-6, with 8 bases identical to TRBD1. The junction had 4 bases not matched to a gene; V was cut back by 3 bases and J by 0 bases. Germline V lookup: CDR1 LNHDA, CDR2 SQIVND (reference sequence). The CDR3 is made up of 17 amino acids. CDR3 protein: CASSMLTGVSGANVLTF. CDR3 in DNA: TGTGCCAGTAGTATGCTGACAGGGGTCTCTGGGGCCAACGTCCTGACTTTC.

About this clone itself: This could be a read error, since a much larger clone is one nucleotide away. The chain links TRBV5-1 to TRBJ1-1; D gene ambiguous. CDR3 size: 12 residues. With 5 bases removed from V and 1 base from J, the gap between germline ends came to 6 bases. Germline CDR1 reads SGHRS; CDR2 reads YFSETQ. The CDR3 DNA is TGCGCCAGCAGTAGCGGGAACACTGAAGCTTTCTTT. Residues: CASSSGNTEAFF. Full variable domain (remainder filled in from reference TRBV5-1 and TRBJ1-1): KAGVTQTPRYLIKTRGQQVTLSCSPISGHRSVSWYQQTPGQGLQFLFEYFSETQRNKGNFPGRFSGRQFSNSRSEMNVSTLELGDSALYLCASSSGNTEAFFGQGTRLTVV.

This clone was detected only once. The rearrangement uses TRBV2 and TRBJ1-3, with D uncertain. Germline assignment: CDR1 SNHLY and CDR2 FYNNEI. The CDR3 is made up of 14 amino acids. V was shortened by 7 bases and J by 0 bases, with 10 bases between the two germline ends. The CDR3 bases are TGTGCCAGCATCCTGGAGCACTCTGGAAACACCATATATTTT. Its translation is CASILEHSGNTIYF.

A few counts support this clone. The chain couples TRBV29-1 to TRBJ2-3; D is unclear. Germline V gene sequence: CDR1 SQVTM, CDR2 ANQGSEA. There are 12 residues in the CDR3. Trimming took off 0 bases at V and 6 bases at J, with 7 bases between the two ends. CDR3 in DNA: TGCAGCGTTGAAGAAATCTCGGATACGCAGTATTTT. Its translation is CSVEEISDTQYF.

The count of this clone is one. The J gene is TRBJ1-2, the V gene TRBV29-1, with TRBD1 as a possible D gene (5 bases). V gave up 4 bases and J gave up 4 bases, with 16 bases separating them. The CDR3 has 14 amino acids. Germline CDR1 is SQVTM and CDR2 is ANQGSEA. The CDR3 coding sequence is TGCAGCGTTGCGGTGGCAGGGACCGGCTATGGCTACACCTTC. It yields the protein CSVAVAGTGYGYTF.